The 26 T cell receptor beta chains reported below all come from one sample, sequenced in a study of T cell responses to AZD1222 COVID-19 vaccine. Only in-frame clones appear in the TCRdb table, and some are missing; sequencing was by immunoSEQ multiplex PCR. The sample lists about 140,000 clones, nearly 95% occurring once. Material: peripheral blood, obtained 28 days after the second AZD1222 dose. Receptors were obtained from an adult who received the AZD1222 COVID-19 vaccine.

This clone was seen a handful of times. The chain carries TRBV2 and TRBJ1-5; a weak D match, TRBD1 (6 bases). The CDR3 totals 14 residues. V dropped 6 bases and J dropped 4 bases, with 13 bases sitting between them. Germline CDR1 reads SNHLY; CDR2 reads FYNNEI. The CDR3 nucleotides read TGTGCCAGCAGCGCTGGACAGCTTAATCAGCCCCAGCATTTT. Protein: CASSAGQLNQPQHF.

The chain combines TRBV28 with TRBJ1-2; 10 bases are a match to TRBD1. J gave up 6 bases and V 0 bases, and 4 bases lay outside the gene matches. Germline CDR1 MDHEN, CDR2 SYDVKM. CDR3 size: 15 residues. The CDR3: CASSLWDRGLDGYTF. The CDR3 region has the DNA TGTGCCAGCAGTTTATGGGACAGGGGGTTGGATGGCTACACCTTC.

The rearrangement links TRBV28 to TRBJ2-1; TRBD1 matches 10 bases. V shed 6 bases and J 2 bases; nucleotides not matched to a gene: 4. Germline V CDR1 and CDR2: MDHEN, SYDVKM. The CDR3 is made up of 15 amino acids. The CDR3 sequence is CASSAGTGAYNEQFF. Here the CDR3 DNA reads TGTGCCAGCAGCGCCGGGACAGGGGCCTACAATGAGCAGTTCTTC.

The genes are TRBV7-2 and TRBJ1-5; D gene uncertain. Germline CDR1 and CDR2: SGHTA and FQGNSA. This CDR3 contains 13 residues. The V and J ends lost 1 base and 4 bases respectively, with 5 bases between them. CDR3 loop: CASSLVGNQPQHF. The CDR3 region has the DNA TGTGCCAGCAGCTTAGTGGGTAATCAGCCCCAGCATTTT.

The V call is TRBV28, the J call TRBJ1-5; no clear D gene. This CDR3 is 16 amino acids long. In germline, CDR1 is MDHEN, CDR2 SYDVKM. Trimming stripped 6 bases from V and 0 bases from J, with 15 bases between. In DNA, the CDR3 is TGTGCCAGCAGGAACCAGGACGTTTATAGCAATCAGCCCCAGCATTTT. Amino acid sequence: CASRNQDVYSNQPQHF.

This chain joins TRBV15 and TRBJ1-4; D is ambiguous. V was shortened by 0 bases and J by 6 bases, with 11 bases between the two germline ends. From germline, CDR1 is LNHNV and CDR2 YYDKDF (reference sequence). The CDR3 extends over 15 amino acids. The DNA of the CDR3 is TGTGCCACCAGCAGAGATCCCGGCGGCGATGAAAAACTGTTTTTT. This encodes CATSRDPGGDEKLFF.

The sample holds one count of this clone. V gene TRBV6-5 combines with J gene TRBJ1-1; D call uncertain. The V gene lost 5 bases and the J gene lost 1 base, with 11 bases spanning the gap. CDR3 length: 14 amino acids. The germline gives CDR1 MNHEY, CDR2 SVGAGI. This CDR3 reads CASSPVVGNTEAFF. The CDR3 DNA sequence: TGTGCCAGCAGTCCCGTGGTGGGGAACACTGAAGCTTTCTTT.

The chain has TRBV6-2 or TRBV6-3 and TRBJ2-1, with TRBD2 matching over 8 bases. The J segment lost 1 base and the V segment lost 2 bases, leaving 7 bases of the junction unmatched. CDR1 MNHEY and CDR2 SVGEGT come from the germline V gene. The CDR3 has 17 amino acids. CDR3 amino acids: CASSYPRASGSYNEQFF. The CDR3 coding sequence is TGTGCCAGCAGTTACCCTCGGGCTAGCGGGTCCTACAATGAGCAGTTCTTC.

The V call is TRBV21-1, the J call TRBJ1-1; the D call of TRBD1 is as the table states it, not checked on the DNA. TRBV21-1 is a pseudogene locus. The CDR3 contains 14 residues. CDR3 bases: TGTGCCAGCTCCAGGGGGTTTGAAGACACTGAAGCTTTCTTT. It is translated as CASSRGFEDTEAFF.

The CDR3 nucleotides read TGTGCCAGCAGCTCTACAGGGAACTATGGCTACACCTTC. Translation gives CASSSTGNYGYTF. V is TRBV6-6 and J is TRBJ1-2; TRBD1 might be the D (6 bases). CDR3 length equals 13 residues. Germline lookup yields CDR1 MNHNY and CDR2 SVGAGI (reference sequence). Trimming removed 6 bases from V and 2 bases from J, with 10 bases in between.

The chain uses TRBV4-2 and TRBJ1-5; TRBD1 is a possible D gene (6 bases). The CDR3 has 16 amino acids. The germline CDR1 and CDR2 sequences are LGHNA and YNFKEQ. V gave up 3 bases and J gave up 1 base, with 13 bases separating them. CDR3 loop: CASSQQGKRSNQPQHF. CDR3 in DNA: TGTGCCAGCAGCCAGCAGGGGAAACGAAGCAATCAGCCCCAGCATTTT.

This rearrangement joins TRBV28 to TRBJ1-4, with D possibly matching TRBD1 (5 bases). Germline loops: CDR1 MDHEN, CDR2 SYDVKM. The CDR3 is 15 amino acids. V lost 6 bases and J lost 6, with 17 bases in between. CDR3 region: CASRLPSGRHEKLFF. DNA for the CDR3: TGTGCCAGCAGGCTTCCCTCAGGGAGGCATGAAAAACTGTTTTTT. The full variable domain, with the rest looked up from reference TRBV28 and TRBJ1-4, is DVKVTQSSRYLVKRTGEKVFLECVQDMDHENMFWYRQDPGLGLRLIYFSYDVKMKEKGDIPEGYSVSREKKERFSLILESASTNQTSMYLCASRLPSGRHEKLFFGSGTQLSVL.

This clone was observed a single time. The chain joins TRBV19 to TRBJ1-5; 7 bases agree with TRBD1. The CDR3 loop spans 14 amino acids. Germline CDR1 and CDR2: LNHDA and SQIVND (reference sequence). Unmatched junction bases numbered 4, after V lost 3 bases and J lost 5 bases. CDR3 protein: CASSMYRGYQPQHF. The CDR3 nucleotides read TGTGCCAGTAGTATGTACAGGGGTTATCAGCCCCAGCATTTT.

There are a few counts of this clone. The chain is built from TRBV7-9 and TRBJ1-4; D is ambiguous. The germline V gene has CDR1 SEHNR and CDR2 FQNEAQ (reference sequence). CDR3 length: 15 amino acids. V was pared by 1 base and J by 1 base, with 7 bases between. CDR3: CASSLGGRTNEKLFF. Here the CDR3 DNA reads TGTGCCAGCAGCTTAGGCGGCCGAACTAATGAAAAACTGTTTTTT. The variable domain in full, with the rest retrieved from reference TRBV7-9 and TRBJ1-4, is DTGVSQNPRHKITKRGQNVTFRCDPISEHNRLYWYRQTLGQGPEFLTYFQNEAQLEKSRLLSDRFSAERPKGSFSTLEIQRTEQGDSAMYLCASSLGGRTNEKLFFGSGTQLSVL.

This clone came up a few times. The chain is built from TRBV4-1 and TRBJ2-1, with 10 bases that match TRBD1. V dropped 0 bases and J dropped 4; count of bases not matched to a gene: 12. Per germline, CDR1 MGHRA and CDR2 YSYEKL. This CDR3 spans 19 amino acids. The CDR3 loop reads CASSQDRVWPGQGYNEQFF. The CDR3 coding sequence is TGCGCCAGCAGCCAAGATCGTGTTTGGCCGGGACAGGGGTACAATGAGCAGTTCTTC.

The chain employs TRBV6-5 and TRBJ2-1; 9 nucleotides match TRBD2. Per germline, CDR1 MNHEY and CDR2 SVGAGI. This CDR3 contains 15 residues. The ends lost 0 bases at V and 5 bases at J; junction bases unmatched: 2. DNA for the CDR3: TGTGCCAGCAGTTACTCAAGCGGGAGGCACAATGAGCAGTTCTTC. Encoded protein: CASSYSSGRHNEQFF.

The chain joins TRBV5-1 to TRBJ2-7, with 9 nucleotides matching TRBD1. The trim removed 1 base at V and 2 bases at J, leaving 7 bases unmatched. The CDR3 runs 16 residues. Germline CDR1 is SGHRS and CDR2 is YFSETQ. The CDR3 DNA reads as TGCGCCAGCAGCTTGATGGGACAGGGAAGGGCCTACGAGCAGTACTTC. Its translation: CASSLMGQGRAYEQYF.

This clone was found once. The chain couples TRBV2 to TRBJ2-7; TRBD2 agrees at 16 bases. The germline CDR1 and CDR2 sequences are SNHLY and FYNNEI. The CDR3 covers 18 residues. V gave up 6 bases and J gave up 5 bases; unmatched junction bases: 13. Written as DNA, the CDR3 is TGTGCCAGCAGGATACCGGGACTAGCGGGAGGGCCGGGCAACGAGCAGTACTTC. This encodes CASRIPGLAGGPGNEQYF.

The chain carries TRBV2 and TRBJ2-3, with D tentatively TRBD1 (6 bases). This CDR3 region has 14 residues. Germline lookup yields CDR1 SNHLY and CDR2 FYNNEI. V lost 11 bases, J lost 3 bases, and 18 bases lay in between. CDR3 sequence reads: CASQGLERTDTQYF. The CDR3 bases are TGTGCCTCCCAGGGGCTAGAGCGAACAGATACGCAGTATTTT. The complete variable domain, with remaining parts taken from reference TRBV2 and TRBJ2-3, reads EPEVTQTPSHQVTQMGQEVILRCVPISNHLYFYWYRQILGQKVEFLVSFYNNEISEKSEIFDDQFSVERPDGSNFTLKIRSTKLEDSAMYFCASQGLERTDTQYFGPGTRLTVL.

This chain links TRBV27 with TRBJ2-1; 9 bases map to TRBD1. Trimming cost V 4 bases and J 12 bases; bases outside gene matches: 10. From germline, CDR1 is MNHEY and CDR2 SMNVEV (reference sequence). The CDR3 spans 14 residues. This chain's CDR3 is CASSSTGTGFGQFF. The CDR3 nucleotides read TGTGCCAGCAGTTCGACCGGGACAGGGTTCGGGCAGTTCTTC.

V usage is TRBV28 and J usage is TRBJ2-7, with D perhaps being TRBD1 or TRBD2 (6 bases each). The V end was cut by 7 bases, the J end by 11 bases, with 48 bases between. Germline lookup yields CDR1 MDHEN and CDR2 SYDVKM. This CDR3 is built from 22 residues. Here the CDR3 reads CASTQLKFYGGLHPWGRGGEYF. In DNA, the CDR3 is TGTGCCAGCACTCAATTAAAATTTTATGGGGGCCTCCACCCATGGGGGCGAGGAGGGGAGTACTTC.

This chain connects TRBV28 to TRBJ1-1, with 11 bases that match TRBD1. CDR3 size: 16 residues. The V gene's germline CDR1 is MDHEN and CDR2 SYDVKM. After removal of 4 bases from V and 2 bases from J, the junction contained 6 bases not matched to a gene. CDR3 sequence: CASSSRDRGINTEAFF. The CDR3 region has the DNA TGTGCCAGCAGTTCGCGGGACAGGGGGATAAACACTGAAGCTTTCTTT.

The V call is TRBV6-5, the J call TRBJ2-2; 7 nucleotides agree with TRBD2. V lost 6 bases and J lost 2; bases outside the gene matches: 3. The CDR3 runs 14 residues. The germline gives CDR1 MNHEY, CDR2 SVGAGI. CDR3 in amino acids: CASSASGNTGELFF. CDR3 DNA: TGTGCCAGCAGCGCTAGCGGAAACACCGGGGAGCTGTTTTTT.

J is TRBJ2-7 and V is TRBV9, with 8 nucleotides matching TRBD2. With 2 bases clipped from V and 3 bases from J, the junction kept 7 bases outside the gene matches. The CDR3 is 15 residues long. Per germline, CDR1 SGDLS and CDR2 YYNGEE. The CDR3 coding sequence is TGTGCCAGCAGCGTGAGTAGCGGGACCTACTACGAGCAGTACTTC. Its translation: CASSVSSGTYYEQYF.

The chain links TRBV9 to TRBJ1-5, with D unclear. Germline V gives CDR1 SGDLS, CDR2 YYNGEE. Trimming removed 0 bases at V and 0 bases at J, with 7 bases between. The CDR3 spans 15 residues. CDR3 nucleotides: TGTGCCAGCAGCGTAGTAGGACTTAGCAATCAGCCCCAGCATTTT. This sequence encodes CASSVVGLSNQPQHF.

The V call is TRBV2, the J call TRBJ1-2; TRBD1 agrees at 8 bases. Germline-derived CDR1 and CDR2 are SNHLY and FYNNEI. The ends lost 1 base at V and 4 bases at J; junction bases unmatched: 8. The CDR3 extends over 16 amino acids. CDR3 amino acids: CASSEGTGRLGYGYTF. The CDR3 nucleotides are TGTGCCAGCAGTGAAGGGACAGGGAGATTAGGCTATGGCTACACCTTC.